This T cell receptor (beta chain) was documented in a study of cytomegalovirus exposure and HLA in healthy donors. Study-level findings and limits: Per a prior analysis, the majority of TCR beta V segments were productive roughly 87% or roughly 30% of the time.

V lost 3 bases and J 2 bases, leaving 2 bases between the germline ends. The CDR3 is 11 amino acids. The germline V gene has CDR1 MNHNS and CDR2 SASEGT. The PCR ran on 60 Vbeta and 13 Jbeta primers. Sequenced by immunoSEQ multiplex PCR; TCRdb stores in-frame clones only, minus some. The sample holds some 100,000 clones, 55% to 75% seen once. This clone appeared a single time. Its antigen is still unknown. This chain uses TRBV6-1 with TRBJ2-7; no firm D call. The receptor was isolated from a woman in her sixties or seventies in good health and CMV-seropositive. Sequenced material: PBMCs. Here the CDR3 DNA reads TGTGCCAGCAGTGATACCTACGAGCAGTACTTC. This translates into CASSDTYEQYF.